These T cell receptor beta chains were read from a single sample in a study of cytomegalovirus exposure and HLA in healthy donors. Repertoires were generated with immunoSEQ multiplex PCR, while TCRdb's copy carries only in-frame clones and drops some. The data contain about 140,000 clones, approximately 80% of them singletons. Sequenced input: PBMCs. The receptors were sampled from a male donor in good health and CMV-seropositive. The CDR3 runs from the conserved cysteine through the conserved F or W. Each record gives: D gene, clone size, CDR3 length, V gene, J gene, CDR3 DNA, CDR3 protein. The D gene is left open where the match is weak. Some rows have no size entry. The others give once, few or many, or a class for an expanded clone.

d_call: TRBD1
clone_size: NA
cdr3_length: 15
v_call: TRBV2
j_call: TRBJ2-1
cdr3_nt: TGTGCCAGCAGTGCCACAGGGGCAGCGATTGGTGAGCAGTTCTTC
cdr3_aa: CASSATGAAIGEQFF

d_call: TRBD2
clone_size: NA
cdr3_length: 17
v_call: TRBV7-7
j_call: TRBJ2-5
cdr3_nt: TGTGCTAGCAGCTTAGTGGGACTTGCGGGGGGACAAGAGACCCAGTACTTC
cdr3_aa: CASSLVGLAGGQETQYF

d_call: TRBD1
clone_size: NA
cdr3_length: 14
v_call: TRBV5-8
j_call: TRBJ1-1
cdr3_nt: TGTGCCAGCAGCTACAGGGGGCGCGGCACTGAAGCTTTCTTT
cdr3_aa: CASSYRGRGTEAFF

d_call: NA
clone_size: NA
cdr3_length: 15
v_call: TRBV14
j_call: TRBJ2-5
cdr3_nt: TGTGCCAGCAGCCCCTGGGCGTCATTCCAAGAGACCCAGTACTTC
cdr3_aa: CASSPWASFQETQYF

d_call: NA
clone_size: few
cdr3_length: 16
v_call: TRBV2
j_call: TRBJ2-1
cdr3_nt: TGTGCCAGCATCGCATCTTCAGGGGTGCTAACTAATGAGCAGTTCTTC
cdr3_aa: CASIASSGVLTNEQFF

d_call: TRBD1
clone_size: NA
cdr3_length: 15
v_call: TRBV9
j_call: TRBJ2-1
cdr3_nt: TGTGCCAGCAGCGTAACTAGACAGGGGGCAGGCGAGCAGTTCTTC
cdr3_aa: CASSVTRQGAGEQFF

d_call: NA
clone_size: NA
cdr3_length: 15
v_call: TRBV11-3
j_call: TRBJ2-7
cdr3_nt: TGTGCCAGCAGCCCCTTCGGCGGTAGCTCCTACGAGCAGTACTTC
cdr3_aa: CASSPFGGSSYEQYF

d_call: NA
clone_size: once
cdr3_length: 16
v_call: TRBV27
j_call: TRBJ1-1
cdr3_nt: TGTGCCAGCAGTTTTTTGTTAGAAGGAGTCAACACTGAAGCTTTCTTT
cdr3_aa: CASSFLLEGVNTEAFF

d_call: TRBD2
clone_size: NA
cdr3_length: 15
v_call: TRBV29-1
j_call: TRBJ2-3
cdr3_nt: TGCAGCGCCGGAGGGGCGGGGGACAGCACAGATACGCAGTATTTT
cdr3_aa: CSAGGAGDSTDTQYF

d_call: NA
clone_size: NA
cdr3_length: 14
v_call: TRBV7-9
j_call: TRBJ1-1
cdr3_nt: TGTTCCAGCAGCTGGGGGGGGTTAGACACTGAAGCTTTCTTT
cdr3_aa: CSSSWGGLDTEAFF

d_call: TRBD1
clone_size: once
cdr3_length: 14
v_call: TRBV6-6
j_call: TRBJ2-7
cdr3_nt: TGTGCCAGCAGCCACCGGGACAGGGCCTACGAGCAGTACTTC
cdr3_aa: CASSHRDRAYEQYF

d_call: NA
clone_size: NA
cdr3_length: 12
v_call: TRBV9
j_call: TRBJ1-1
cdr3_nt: TGTGCCAGCAGCGCACTTAACACTGAAGCTTTCTTT
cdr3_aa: CASSALNTEAFF

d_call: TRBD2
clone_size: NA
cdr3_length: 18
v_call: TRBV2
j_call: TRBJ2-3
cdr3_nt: TGTGCCAGCAGTTCCCCTAATGTAGCGGGGGGGAGCACAGATACGCAGTATTTT
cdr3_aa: CASSSPNVAGGSTDTQYF

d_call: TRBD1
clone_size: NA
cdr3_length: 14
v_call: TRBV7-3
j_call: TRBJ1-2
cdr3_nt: TGTGCCAGCAGCTTGGGACAGGGAGGGTATGGCTACACCTTC
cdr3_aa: CASSLGQGGYGYTF

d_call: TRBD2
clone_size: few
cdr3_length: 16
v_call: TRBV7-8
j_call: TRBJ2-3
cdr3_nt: TGTGCCAGCAGCTTGACTAGCGGGGCTAGCACAGATACGCAGTATTTT
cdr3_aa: CASSLTSGASTDTQYF

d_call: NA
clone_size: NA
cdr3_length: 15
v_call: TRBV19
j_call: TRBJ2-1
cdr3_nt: TGTGCCAGTAGTATAGGGGTGGCTAGCGAGAATGAGCAGTTCTTC
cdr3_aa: CASSIGVASENEQFF

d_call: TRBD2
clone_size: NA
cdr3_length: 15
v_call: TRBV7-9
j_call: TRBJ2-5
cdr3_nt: TGTGCCAGCAGCTTAACTAGCGGGGGGGCGGAGACCCAGTACTTC
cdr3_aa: CASSLTSGGAETQYF

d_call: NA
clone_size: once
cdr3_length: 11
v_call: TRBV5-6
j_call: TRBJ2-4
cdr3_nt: TGTGCCAGCAGCTTCAGGGACATTCAGTACTTC
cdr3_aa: CASSFRDIQYF

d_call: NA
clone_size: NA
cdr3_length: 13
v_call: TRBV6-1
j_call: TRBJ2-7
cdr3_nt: TGTGCCAGCGCCGACGGACAGTCCTGCGAGCAGTACTTC
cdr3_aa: CASADGQSCEQYF

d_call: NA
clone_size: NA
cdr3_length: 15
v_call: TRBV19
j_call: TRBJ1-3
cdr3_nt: TGTGCCAGTAAAGACAAGCCCTTCTCTGGAAACACCATATATTTT
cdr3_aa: CASKDKPFSGNTIYF

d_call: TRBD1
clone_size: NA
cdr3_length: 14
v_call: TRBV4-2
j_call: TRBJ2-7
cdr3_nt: TGTGCCAGCAGCCAACAGGGACAGACGTACGAGCAGTACTTC
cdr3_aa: CASSQQGQTYEQYF

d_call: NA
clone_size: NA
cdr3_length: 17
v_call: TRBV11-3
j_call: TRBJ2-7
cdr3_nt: TGTGCCAGCAGCCCAGCGGGTCTAGAGGATAGCTCCTACGAGCAGTACTTC
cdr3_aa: CASSPAGLEDSSYEQYF

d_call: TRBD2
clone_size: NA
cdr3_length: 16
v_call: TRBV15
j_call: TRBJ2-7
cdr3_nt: TGTGCCACCAGCAGAGATCTTCTAGCGGGAGAGGGGGAGCAGTACTTC
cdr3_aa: CATSRDLLAGEGEQYF

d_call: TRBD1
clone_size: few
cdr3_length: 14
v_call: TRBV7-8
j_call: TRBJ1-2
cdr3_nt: TGTGCCAGCAGCTCGGGACAGAGCTTCTATGGCTACACCTTC
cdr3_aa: CASSSGQSFYGYTF

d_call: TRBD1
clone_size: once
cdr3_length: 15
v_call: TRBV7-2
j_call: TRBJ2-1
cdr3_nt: TGTGCCAGCCAGACAGGGGGCGCGAAGCACAATGAGCAGTTCTTC
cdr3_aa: CASQTGGAKHNEQFF

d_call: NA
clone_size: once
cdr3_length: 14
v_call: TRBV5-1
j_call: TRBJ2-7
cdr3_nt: TGCGCCAGCAGCGAAGGGGTAGGCCTCTACGAGCAGTACTTC
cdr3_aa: CASSEGVGLYEQYF

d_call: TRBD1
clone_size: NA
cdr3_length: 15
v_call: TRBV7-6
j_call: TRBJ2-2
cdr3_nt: TGTGCCAGCAGCTTAAGTCCAGGGGGTACCGGGGAGCTGTTTTTT
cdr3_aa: CASSLSPGGTGELFF

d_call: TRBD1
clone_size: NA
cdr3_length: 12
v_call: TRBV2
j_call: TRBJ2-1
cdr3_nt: TGTGCCAGCAGACCAGGACAGGACCCGCAGTTCTTC
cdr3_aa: CASRPGQDPQFF

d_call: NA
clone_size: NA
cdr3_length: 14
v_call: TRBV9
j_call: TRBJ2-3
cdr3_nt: TGTGCCAGCAGCGTAGGACTTGTCACAGATACGCAGTATTTT
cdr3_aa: CASSVGLVTDTQYF